Presented here are 30 T cell receptor beta chains from one specimen sequenced in a study of blood T cell repertoires in COVID-19. The data were produced by immunoSEQ multiplex PCR, yet TCRdb's version contains in-frame clones alone and is incomplete. The data contain some 150,000 clones, about 88% of them singletons. Source material: peripheral blood. Every receptor here comes from a woman older than 75 in a cohort sampled during active or convalescent COVID-19.

The chain employs TRBV6-5 and TRBJ2-5, with a tentative D call TRBD1 (5 bases). The CDR3 contains 14 residues. Germline assignment: CDR1 MNHEY and CDR2 SVGAGI. V dropped 6 bases and J dropped 0 bases, with 11 bases sitting between them. DNA of the CDR3: TGTGCCAGCAGAACCGGACACCACCAAGAGACCCAGTACTTC. Translation gives CASRTGHHQETQYF.

The chain is built from TRBV28 and TRBJ2-7; D perhaps matches TRBD1 (5 bases). This CDR3 region has 11 residues. Trimming pared 6 bases from V and 11 bases from J, leaving 14 bases between. CDR1 and CDR2 (germline): MDHEN, SYDVKM. CDR3 sequence reads: CASSSTGLKYF. The CDR3 DNA is TGTGCCAGCAGCTCCACAGGCCTGAAGTACTTC.

The chain is built from TRBV9 and TRBJ2-2, with 8 bases identical to TRBD1. The V and J ends lost 0 bases and 7 bases, in that order; junction bases with no gene match: 8. The germline CDR1 and CDR2 sequences are SGDLS and YYNGEE. This CDR3 is built from 16 residues. CDR3 in DNA: TGTGCCAGCAGCGTAGGGCAGGGGGCCTCTAGCGGGGAGCTGTTTTTT. Residues: CASSVGQGASSGELFF.

The rearrangement uses TRBV9 and TRBJ2-5, with TRBD1 identical over 8 bases. The germline V gene has CDR1 SGDLS and CDR2 YYNGEE. The junction had 5 bases not matched to a gene; V was cut back by 0 bases and J by 4 bases. The length of the CDR3 is 15 residues. The CDR3 loop is CASSVGPQGAETQYF. In nucleotides, the CDR3 is TGTGCCAGCAGCGTAGGACCGCAGGGGGCAGAGACCCAGTACTTC.

The chain combines TRBV2 with TRBJ2-5, with TRBD2 matching over 7 bases. The CDR3 loop spans 14 amino acids. Trimming removed 7 bases from V and 5 bases from J; junction bases left unmatched: 10. Looked up from germline, CDR1 is SNHLY and CDR2 is FYNNEI. The chain's CDR3 is CASIREAPKETQYF. Written as DNA, the CDR3 is TGTGCCAGCATCCGGGAGGCCCCTAAGGAGACCCAGTACTTC.

This clone was recorded once. The rearrangement links TRBV5-4 to TRBJ1-1, with 10 bases that match TRBD1. Germline-derived CDR1 and CDR2 are SGHNT and YYREEE (reference sequence). V trimming: 4 bases; J trimming: 5 bases; junction bases outside the gene matches: 8. CDR3 size: 15 residues. The CDR3 DNA sequence: TGTGCCAGCAGCGACGACAGGGGGCGAGGTACTGAAGCTTTCTTT. Amino acids: CASSDDRGRGTEAFF.

The chain carries TRBV2 and TRBJ1-6; perhaps TRBD1 as D (6 bases). V dropped 4 bases and J dropped 9 bases, with 16 bases sitting between them. CDR1 is SNHLY and CDR2 is FYNNEI in the germline V gene. The CDR3 has 15 residues. CDR3 DNA: TGTGCCAGCAGTGGAGTAGACAGGATCCGTTCACCCCTCCACTTT. Protein product: CASSGVDRIRSPLHF.

This clone was counted a single time. The chain joins TRBV5-1 to TRBJ2-3; weak D call: TRBD2 (6 bases). Per the germline V gene, CDR1 is SGHRS and CDR2 is YFSETQ. There are 17 residues in the CDR3. Trimming took 4 bases from V and 6 from J, leaving 24 bases between them. The CDR3 spells CASSPSPPGDAGDTQYF. The DNA of the CDR3 is TGCGCCAGCAGCCCTTCCCCCCCGGGGGACGCGGGGGATACGCAGTATTTT.

V and J are TRBV5-5 and TRBJ1-2; TRBD1 agrees at 8 bases. CDR1 is SGHKS, CDR2 YYEKEE, per germline (reference sequence). This CDR3 is built from 16 residues. J gave up 4 bases and V 3 bases, and 11 bases lay outside the gene matches. CDR3 in DNA: TGTGCCAGCAGCTGGGGGGACAGGCGACTAATCTATGGCTACACCTTC. The encoded protein is CASSWGDRRLIYGYTF.

The rearrangement links TRBV6-5 to TRBJ1-1, with a possible D match to TRBD1 (6 bases). V dropped 3 bases and J dropped 7 bases, with 18 bases sitting between them. This CDR3 contains 15 residues. Germline assignment: CDR1 MNHEY and CDR2 SVGAGI. This chain's CDR3 is CASSYFPRKTGEAFF. CDR3 DNA: TGTGCCAGCAGTTATTTCCCTCGAAAGACAGGTGAAGCTTTCTTT.

The chain joins TRBV30 to TRBJ1-1; D call uncertain. The ends were cut back, 3 bases at V and 4 bases at J, with 15 bases in the middle. This CDR3 spans 14 amino acids. Germline values: CDR1 GTSNPN, CDR2 SVGIG (reference sequence). The CDR3 protein is CAWSTPERGTEAFF. CDR3 in DNA: TGTGCCTGGAGCACACCAGAGCGTGGCACTGAAGCTTTCTTT.

This clone appeared a single time. The V and J genes are TRBV18 and TRBJ2-7; 10 bases line up with TRBD1. The CDR3 has 13 residues. Germline values: CDR1 KGHSH, CDR2 LQKENI. V was clipped by 6 bases and J by 6 bases; unmatched bases: 5. The CDR3 sequence is CASSPTGGREQYF. CDR3 DNA: TGTGCCAGCTCCCCGACAGGGGGCCGCGAGCAGTACTTC.

The chain employs TRBV18 and TRBJ2-3; D is ambiguous. The V and J ends lost 1 base and 0 bases respectively, with 11 bases between them. Germline CDR1 KGHSH, CDR2 LQKENI. The CDR3 has 16 residues. The CDR3 spells CASSPLQETSTDTQYF. The CDR3 DNA reads TGTGCCAGCTCACCACTGCAGGAAACTAGCACAGATACGCAGTATTTT.

This clone was seen more than once but under ten times. V and J are TRBV18 and TRBJ1-1; 9 bases match TRBD1. Germline V lookup: CDR1 KGHSH, CDR2 LQKENI. The CDR3 sequence is 13 residues long. Germline trimming cut 2 bases from V and 8 bases from J; bases unmatched to any gene: 3. CDR3 in DNA: TGTGCCAGCTCACCAACGGACAGGGGAGAAGCTTTCTTT. It translates to CASSPTDRGEAFF.

As for this clone: Germline and junction disagree at one end, which may indicate a read error. V usage is TRBV24-1 and J usage is TRBJ1-5; no firm D call. Per germline, CDR1 KGHDR and CDR2 SFDVKD. The CDR3 covers 12 residues. The CDR3 nucleotides are TGTGCCACCAGTGATAGCTATCAGCCCCAGCATTTT. Protein product: CATSDSYQPQHF.

In nucleotides, the CDR3 is TGTGCCAGTAGTATAGACGGAGGGCCGGGAGGATATACGCAGTATTTT. It encodes CASSIDGGPGGYTQYF. The chain couples TRBV19 to TRBJ2-3, with TRBD2 identical over 7 bases. The germline V gene encodes CDR1 LNHDA and CDR2 SQIVND (reference sequence). V was clipped by 0 bases and J by 7 bases; unmatched bases: 10. The CDR3 is made up of 16 amino acids.

This clone was recorded only once. This chain connects TRBV5-6 to TRBJ2-7, with D perhaps matching TRBD2 (6 bases). Trimming pared 2 bases from V and 10 bases from J, leaving 19 bases between. This CDR3 region has 14 residues. CDR1 SGHDT and CDR2 YYEEEE come from the germline V gene. This chain's CDR3 is CASSFVSQGLIQYF. In DNA form, the CDR3 reads TGTGCCAGCAGCTTTGTAAGCCAGGGACTGATTCAGTACTTC.

The genes are TRBV30 and TRBJ2-7, with D possibly matching TRBD1 (5 bases). The J call is doubtful: the DNA matches TRBJ2-5 better. The CDR3 consists of 13 residues. From germline, CDR1 is GTSNPN and CDR2 SVGIG (reference sequence). CDR3 region: CAWIRQGKETQYF. CDR3 sequence (DNA): TGTGCCTGGATCCGGCAGGGCAAAGAGACCCAGTACTTC.

This chain uses TRBV11-2 with TRBJ2-7, with 8 bases that match TRBD1. Germline V gene data show CDR1 as SGHAT and CDR2 as FQNNGV. The CDR3 is 15 amino acids. After removal of 4 bases from V and 2 bases from J, the junction contained 7 bases not matched to a gene. CDR3 coding DNA: TGTGCCAGCAGCTCTGGACAGGGATATACCTACGAGCAGTACTTC. It yields the protein CASSSGQGYTYEQYF.

The chain links TRBV6-5 to TRBJ2-7; D is possibly TRBD1 (6 bases). The CDR3 has 15 residues. From germline, CDR1 is MNHEY and CDR2 SVGAGI. V dropped 6 bases and J dropped 1 base, with 16 bases sitting between them. CDR3 coding DNA: TGTGCCAGCAGGTTGGGACAAGAGAATTCCTACGAGCAGTACGTC. It codes for CASRLGQENSYEQYV.

Only a few counts were recorded for this clone. The chain employs TRBV5-1 and TRBJ1-1; D may be TRBD1 (5 bases). The CDR3 is 16 amino acids. CDR1 is SGHRS, CDR2 YFSETQ, per germline. Trimming took off 1 base at V and 1 base at J, with 14 bases between the two ends. The CDR3, as DNA: TGCGCCAGCAGCTTGTGGGGCGTCCTAGGGAACACTGAAGCTTTCTTT. Its translation: CASSLWGVLGNTEAFF. Together with reference TRBV5-1 and TRBJ1-1, the CDR3 gives the full variable domain: KAGVTQTPRYLIKTRGQQVTLSCSPISGHRSVSWYQQTPGQGLQFLFEYFSETQRNKGNFPGRFSGRQFSNSRSEMNVSTLELGDSALYLCASSLWGVLGNTEAFFGQGTRLTVV.

The genes are TRBV6-5 and TRBJ1-4; TRBD1 matches at 8 bases. CDR1 MNHEY and CDR2 SVGAGI come from the germline V gene. The CDR3 extends over 14 amino acids. V shed 6 bases, J shed 5 bases, and the junction held 5 bases outside the gene matches. The CDR3 here is CASRSTGANEKLFF. For the CDR3, the DNA is TGTGCCAGCAGATCGACAGGGGCCAATGAAAAACTGTTTTTT.

The chain has TRBV27 and TRBJ1-5; no definite D call. CDR1 MNHEY and CDR2 SMNVEV come from the germline V gene (reference sequence). The V gene lost 2 bases and the J gene lost 5 bases, with 7 bases spanning the gap. The CDR3 length is 13 residues. The CDR3 DNA reads as TGTGCCAGCAGTTTAATGCCAGATCAGCCCCAGCATTTT. Its protein product is CASSLMPDQPQHF.

This clone was detected a few times. The V gene is TRBV3-1 (or the pseudogene TRBV3-2), the J gene TRBJ1-2, with D possibly TRBD1 on 6 matching bases. V lost 2 bases and J 6 bases, leaving 16 bases between the germline ends. Germline V lookup: CDR1 LGHDT, CDR2 YNNKEL (reference sequence). The CDR3 contains 15 residues. CDR3 sequence reads: CASSQLRGSEDGYTF. The DNA of the CDR3 is TGTGCCAGCAGCCAACTAAGGGGGTCTGAGGATGGCTACACCTTC.

This chain uses TRBV4-1 with TRBJ1-3; the match to TRBD1 covers 9 bases. CDR1 MGHRA and CDR2 YSYEKL come from the germline V gene. Trimming at V came to 0 bases and at J to 2 bases, leaving 5 bases not matched to a gene. CDR3 length: 17 residues. The CDR3 sequence: CASSQDNRQGAGNTIYF. The DNA for the CDR3 is TGCGCCAGCAGCCAAGATAATCGACAGGGGGCTGGAAACACCATATATTTT.

The chain uses TRBV9 and TRBJ2-6; 7 positions match TRBD1. The CDR3 sequence is 17 residues long. In germline, CDR1 is SGDLS, CDR2 YYNGEE. Losses at the gene ends were 3 bases for V and 4 bases for J; bases not matched to a gene: 10. The CDR3 reads CASSAQKDRTGANVLTF. The CDR3 region has the DNA TGTGCCAGCAGCGCCCAAAAGGACAGGACCGGGGCCAACGTCCTGACTTTC.

This chain links TRBV5-4 with TRBJ2-7; D unresolved. The CDR3 is 13 amino acids. Germline V lookup: CDR1 SGHNT, CDR2 YYREEE (reference sequence). Between the trimmed V and J ends, which lost 5 bases and 1 base, there was a span of 10 bases. CDR3: CASRAIGSYEQYF. The CDR3 bases are TGTGCCAGCAGAGCGATCGGATCCTACGAGCAGTACTTC.

This chain joins TRBV29-1 and TRBJ1-1; 10 bases align to TRBD1. CDR3 length: 14 residues. The ends lost 6 bases at V and 3 bases at J; junction bases unmatched: 7. The V gene's germline CDR1 is SQVTM and CDR2 ANQGSEA. CDR3 sequence: CSVGDRGQDTEAFF. In DNA, the CDR3 is TGCAGCGTGGGAGACAGGGGGCAGGACACTGAAGCTTTCTTT.

The chain carries TRBV27 and TRBJ2-7; a weak D match, TRBD1 (5 bases). Germline assignment: CDR1 MNHEY and CDR2 SMNVEV (reference sequence). Trimming left V 2 bases short and J 1 base short, with 15 bases between. This CDR3 is 16 amino acids long. The CDR3 reads CASSLNPGILSYEQYF. The CDR3 DNA reads as TGTGCCAGCAGTTTAAATCCAGGGATACTTTCCTACGAGCAGTACTTC.

This rearrangement joins TRBV5-6 to TRBJ2-3; 9 positions match TRBD2. Per germline, CDR1 SGHDT and CDR2 YYEEEE. The CDR3 runs to 19 residues. Unmatched junction bases numbered 17, after V lost 4 bases and J lost 2 bases. CDR3 amino acids: CASSPGYRAGGLVTDTQYF. The CDR3 DNA sequence: TGTGCCAGCAGCCCCGGATATAGGGCGGGAGGGCTCGTCACAGATACGCAGTATTTT.